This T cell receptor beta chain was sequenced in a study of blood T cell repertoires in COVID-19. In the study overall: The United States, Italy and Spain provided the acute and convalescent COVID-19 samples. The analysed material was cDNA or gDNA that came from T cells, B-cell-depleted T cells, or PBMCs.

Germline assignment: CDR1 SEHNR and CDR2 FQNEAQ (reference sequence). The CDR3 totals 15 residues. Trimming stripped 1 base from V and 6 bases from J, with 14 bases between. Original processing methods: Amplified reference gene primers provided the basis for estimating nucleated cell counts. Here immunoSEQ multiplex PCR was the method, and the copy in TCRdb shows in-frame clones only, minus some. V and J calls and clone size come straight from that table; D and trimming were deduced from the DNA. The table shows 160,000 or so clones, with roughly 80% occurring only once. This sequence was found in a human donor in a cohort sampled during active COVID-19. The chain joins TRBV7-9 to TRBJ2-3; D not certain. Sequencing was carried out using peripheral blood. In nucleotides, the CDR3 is TGTGCCAGCAGCTTAGAAGCCTTCCTTGCGGATACGCAGTATTTT. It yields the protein CASSLEAFLADTQYF.